This T cell receptor (beta chain) was sequenced for a study of blood T cell repertoires in COVID-19. Study background: Samples of COVID-19 (acute and convalescent) were obtained from the United States, Italy and Spain. From T cells, B-cell-depleted T cells, or PBMCs came the material, which was cDNA or gDNA.

In Seattle, patients joined the study during active infection and were tracked longitudinally. Authors' methods: Amplified reference gene primers provided the basis for estimating nucleated cell counts. The table came from immunoSEQ multiplex PCR; TCRdb's copy has only in-frame clones and leaves some out. V, J and clone size were drawn from that table, and D and trimming were deduced from the DNA. Of approximately 270,000 clones detected, approximately 85% appear once; the ten largest clones hold roughly 0.94%. Trimming removed 4 bases at V and 4 bases at J, with 14 bases between. Germline assignment: CDR1 SGHRS and CDR2 YFSETQ. This CDR3 has 14 amino acids.

Sequencing input: peripheral blood. The gene calls are TRBV5-1 and TRBJ2-5; weak D call: TRBD2 (5 bases). This TCR was recovered from a human donor with COVID-19, enrolled during active disease. The donor label of this sample is uncertain. CDR3 bases: TGCGCCAGCAGCCCGGCAGGAGGTGGAGAGACCCAGTACTTC. Residues: CASSPAGGGETQYF.